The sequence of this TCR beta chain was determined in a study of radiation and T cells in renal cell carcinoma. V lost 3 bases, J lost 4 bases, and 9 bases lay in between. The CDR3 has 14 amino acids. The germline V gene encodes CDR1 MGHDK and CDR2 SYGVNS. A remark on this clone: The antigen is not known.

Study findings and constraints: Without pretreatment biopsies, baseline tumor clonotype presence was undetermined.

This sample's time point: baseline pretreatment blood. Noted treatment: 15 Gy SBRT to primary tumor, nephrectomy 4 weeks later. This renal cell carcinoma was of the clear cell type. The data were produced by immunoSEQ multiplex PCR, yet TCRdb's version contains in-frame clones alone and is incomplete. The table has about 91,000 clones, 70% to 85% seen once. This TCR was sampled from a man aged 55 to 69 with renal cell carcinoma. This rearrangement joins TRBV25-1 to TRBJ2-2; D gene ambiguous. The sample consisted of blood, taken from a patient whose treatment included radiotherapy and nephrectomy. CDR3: CASSDPGFTGELFF. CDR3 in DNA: TGTGCCAGCAGTGATCCCGGGTTCACCGGGGAGCTGTTTTTT.